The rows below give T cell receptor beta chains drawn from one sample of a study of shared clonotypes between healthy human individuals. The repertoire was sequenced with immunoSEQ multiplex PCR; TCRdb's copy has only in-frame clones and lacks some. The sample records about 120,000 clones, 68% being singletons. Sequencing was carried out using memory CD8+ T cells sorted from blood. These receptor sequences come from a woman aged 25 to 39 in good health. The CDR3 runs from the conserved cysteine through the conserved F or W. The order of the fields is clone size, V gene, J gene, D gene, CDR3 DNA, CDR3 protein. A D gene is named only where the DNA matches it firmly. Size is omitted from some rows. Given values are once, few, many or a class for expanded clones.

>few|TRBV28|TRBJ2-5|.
TGTGCCAGCATAGGATGGGAGACCCAGTACTTC
CASIGWETQYF
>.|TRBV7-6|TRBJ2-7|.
TGTGCCAGCAGCCGTTCGGTGCGGGTGAACCTCTACGAGCAGTACTTC
CASSRSVRVNLYEQYF
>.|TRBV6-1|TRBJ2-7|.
TGTGCCAGCAGTGAGGGGGGAGCCGGGGCCTACGAGCAGTACTTC
CASSEGGAGAYEQYF
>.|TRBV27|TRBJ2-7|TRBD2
TGTGCCAGCAGTTTACGAACCCCGGGACTAGCCGGGTACGAGCAGTACTTC
CASSLRTPGLAGYEQYF
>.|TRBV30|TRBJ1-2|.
TGTGCCTGGAGTGCCCCACCCCGGGGGATTTATGGCTACACCTTC
CAWSAPPRGIYGYTF
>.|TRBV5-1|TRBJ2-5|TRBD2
TGCGCCAGCAGCTTGGGAGCGGGGAGTGGGGAGACCCAGTACTTC
CASSLGAGSGETQYF
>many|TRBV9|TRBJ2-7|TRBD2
TGTGCCAGCAGCGCAAGCGGGAGGGTTGACGAGCAGTACTTC
CASSASGRVDEQYF
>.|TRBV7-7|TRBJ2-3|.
TGTGCCAGCAGCTTGGGGCTCTACCAGCGGAATACAGATACGCAGTATTTT
CASSLGLYQRNTDTQYF
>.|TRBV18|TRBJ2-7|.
TGTGCCAGCTCACCAGGCGTGGGGGTCTACGAGCAGTACTTC
CASSPGVGVYEQYF
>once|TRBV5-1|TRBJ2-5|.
TGCGCCAGCAGCTTCCGAGAGACCCAGTACTTC
CASSFRETQYF
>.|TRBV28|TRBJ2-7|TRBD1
TGTGCCAGCAGTCCATGGGGCAGGGGGACCTACGAGCAGTACTTC
CASSPWGRGTYEQYF
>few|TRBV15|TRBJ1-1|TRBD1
TGTGCCACCGCGGACAGGATGAACACTGAAGCTTTCTTT
CATADRMNTEAFF
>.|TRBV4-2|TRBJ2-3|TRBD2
TGTGCCAGCAGCGTCCGGGATAGCGGGAGGGCCCCCTCAGATACGCAGTATTTT
CASSVRDSGRAPSDTQYF
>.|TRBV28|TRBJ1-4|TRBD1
TGTGCCAGCACCGAACCGTCAACAGGGGCCGGTTCAACTAATGAAAAACTGTTTTTT
CASTEPSTGAGSTNEKLFF
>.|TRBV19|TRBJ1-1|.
TGTGCCAGTAGTAGAAGCCTGAACACTGAAGCTTTCTTT
CASSRSLNTEAFF
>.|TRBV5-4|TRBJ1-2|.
TGTGCCAGCAGCTCAGGACCCAAGACGGAGGGCTACACCTTC
CASSSGPKTEGYTF
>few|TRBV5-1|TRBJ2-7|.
TGCGCCAGCAGCTTGCAGGGCCATCAATCTTCCTACGAGCAGTACTTC
CASSLQGHQSSYEQYF
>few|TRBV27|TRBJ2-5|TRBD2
TGTGCCAGCATGGTAGCGGGAGGCGAGACCCAGTACTTC
CASMVAGGETQYF
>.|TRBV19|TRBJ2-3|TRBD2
TGTGCCAGTAGTATAAGACTAGCGGGAGTAGTCGGCACAGATACGCAGTATTTT
CASSIRLAGVVGTDTQYF
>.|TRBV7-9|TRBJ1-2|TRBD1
TGTGCCAGCAGCAAAGGGCGCGGGACAGATCGCTATGGCTACACCTTC
CASSKGRGTDRYGYTF
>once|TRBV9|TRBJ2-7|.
TGTGCCAGCAGCGCCGGGGACGAGCAGTACTTC
CASSAGDEQYF
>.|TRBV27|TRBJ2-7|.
TGTGCCAGCAGTACTCCATCGGGGGCAAATCGAGAAACCTACGAGCAGTACTTC
CASSTPSGANRETYEQYF
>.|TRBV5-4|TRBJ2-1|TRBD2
TGTGCCAGCAGCCTGGGACTAACCTACAATGAGCAGTTCTTC
CASSLGLTYNEQFF
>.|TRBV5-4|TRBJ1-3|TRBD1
TGTGCCAGCAGCCACCAAACAGGGGTCATATATTTT
CASSHQTGVIYF
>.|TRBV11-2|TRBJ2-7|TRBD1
TGTGCCAGCAGCTTTGTGTGGACAGGGTGGAACGAGCAGTACTTC
CASSFVWTGWNEQYF
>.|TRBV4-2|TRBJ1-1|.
TGTGCCAGCAGCCAAGGCTGGGGGACTGAAGCTTTCTTT
CASSQGWGTEAFF
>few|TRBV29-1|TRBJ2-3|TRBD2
TGCAGCGAATGGGGGGGGTCAGATACGCAGTATTTT
CSEWGGSDTQYF
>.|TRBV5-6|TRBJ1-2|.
TGTGCCAGCAGCTGGGGGGTCCCGATATATGGCTACACCTTC
CASSWGVPIYGYTF
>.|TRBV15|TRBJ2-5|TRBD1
TGTGCCACCAGCAGAGATGCGACAGGGGGTTCAGAGACCCAGTACTTC
CATSRDATGGSETQYF
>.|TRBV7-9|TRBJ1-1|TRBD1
TGTGCCAGCAGCTTCTGGGACAGGAACACTGAAGCTTTCTTT
CASSFWDRNTEAFF
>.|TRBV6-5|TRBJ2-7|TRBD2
TGTGCCAGCAGGGGACTAGCGGGGTCCTACGAGCAGTACTTC
CASRGLAGSYEQYF
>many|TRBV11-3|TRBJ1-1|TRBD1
TGTGCCAGCAGCACCTCTGAGGAGGGGGCGAGCACTGAAGCTTTCTTT
CASSTSEEGASTEAFF
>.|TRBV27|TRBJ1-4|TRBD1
TGTGCCAGCAGTTTCCGGGGACAGGGAATTCGGGATGAAAAACTGTTTTTT
CASSFRGQGIRDEKLFF
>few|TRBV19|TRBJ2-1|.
TGTGCCAGTAGTATAGTTGGGGGTGATGAGCAGTTCTTC
CASSIVGGDEQFF
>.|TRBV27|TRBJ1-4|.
TGTGCCAGCAATATAGGTTTGGTGTTTTTT
CASNIGLVFF
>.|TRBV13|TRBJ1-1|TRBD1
TGTGCCAGCAGCACCAGGGGGCGTTTCGAAGCTTTCTTT
CASSTRGRFEAFF
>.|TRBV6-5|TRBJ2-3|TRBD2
TGTGCCAGCAGTGAGGGACTAGCCGCAGATACGCAGTATTTT
CASSEGLAADTQYF
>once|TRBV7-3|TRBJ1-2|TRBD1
TGTGCCAGCAGCTTAATAGCGGACAGGGGTTTTGGGGGCTACACCTTC
CASSLIADRGFGGYTF
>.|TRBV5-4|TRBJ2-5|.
TGTGCCAGCAGCTTGGACACACCTAGGGAGACCCAGTACTTC
CASSLDTPRETQYF
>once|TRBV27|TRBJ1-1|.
TGTGCCAGCAGTTTAGAGGGGAGCACTGAAGCTTTCTTT
CASSLEGSTEAFF
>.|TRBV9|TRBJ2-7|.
TGTGCCAGCAGCGTTTTCCCCCGGGGCCCCTACGAGCAGTACTTC
CASSVFPRGPYEQYF
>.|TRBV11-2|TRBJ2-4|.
TGTGCCAGCAGGCCCGCGACGCTGGGGGTAGCCAAAAACATTCAGTACTTC
CASRPATLGVAKNIQYF
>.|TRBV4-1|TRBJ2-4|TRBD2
TGCGCCAGCAGCCAAGGGACTAGTGGGCTACTAGCCAAAAACATTCAGTACTTC
CASSQGTSGLLAKNIQYF
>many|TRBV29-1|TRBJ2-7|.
TGCAGCGTTGAGGGAGCCAGCTCAGTCTACGAGCAGTACTTC
CSVEGASSVYEQYF
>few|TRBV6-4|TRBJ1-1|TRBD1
TGTGCCAGCAGTGACTCGACAGGGGGCACTGAAGCTTTCTTT
CASSDSTGGTEAFF
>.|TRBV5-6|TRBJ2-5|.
TGTGCCAGCAGCTTCCTTAGGAGTGGGGAGAGGACCCAGTACTTC
CASSFLRSGERTQYF
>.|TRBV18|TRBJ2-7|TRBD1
TGTGCCAGCTCATCGGGACAGACTTTAACCTACGAGCAGTACTTC
CASSSGQTLTYEQYF
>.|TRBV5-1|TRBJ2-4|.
TGCGCCAGCAGCCAACAGGGCAGGGCAGGGGCTCTAGCCAAAAACATTCAGTACTTC
CASSQQGRAGALAKNIQYF
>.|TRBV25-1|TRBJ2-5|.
TGTGCCAGCAGTGAATGGGCTTCCCAAGAGACCCAGTACTTC
CASSEWASQETQYF
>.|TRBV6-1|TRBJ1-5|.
TGTGCCAGCAGTGAAGTTGGGCCAGGCAACAATCAGCCCCAGCATTTT
CASSEVGPGNNQPQHF
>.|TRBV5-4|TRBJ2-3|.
TGTGCCAGCAGCTTGAGGTTAGGGAATAGGGCTACGCAGTATTTT
CASSLRLGNRATQYF
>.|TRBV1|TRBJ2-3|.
TGCACCAGCACTCGGACTAGCGGGAGCACAGATACGCAGTATTTT
CTSTRTSGSTDTQYF
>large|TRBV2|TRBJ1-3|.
TGTGCCAGCACCCCCGAAGTCGGAAACACCATATATTTT
CASTPEVGNTIYF
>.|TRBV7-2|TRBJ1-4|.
TGTGCCAGCAGCCCCCCGGATCGTAATGAAAAACTGTTTTTT
CASSPPDRNEKLFF
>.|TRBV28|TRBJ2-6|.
TGTGCCAGCAGTTTAAAGGGGATGGGGGTACTACTACTCTCTGGGGCCAACGTCCTGACTTTC
CASSLKGMGVLLLSGANVLTF